The entry below describes one TCR beta chain. The data originate from a study of blood T cell repertoires in COVID-19. Across the whole study: COVID-19 samples from acute and convalescent phases originated in the United States, Italy and Spain.

Repertoires were generated with immunoSEQ multiplex PCR, while TCRdb's copy carries only in-frame clones and drops some. The table has approximately 75,000 clones, around two thirds seen once. The CDR3 is 16 residues long. Trimming took 0 bases from V and 2 from J, leaving 14 bases between them. Germline V gene lookup returns CDR1 SGHVS and CDR2 FQNEAQ. The sequence was obtained from a human donor with acute or convalescent COVID-19. The donor label of this sample is uncertain. Material: peripheral blood. The J gene is TRBJ2-7, the V gene TRBV7-8, with D maybe TRBD2 (5 bases). The CDR3 bases are TGTGCCAGCAGCTTAGCTCTCGGTGGGCGGGCCTACGAGCAGTACTTC. Translating gives CASSLALGGRAYEQYF.